The next 12 T cell receptor beta chains were all read from a single sample in a study of cytomegalovirus exposure and HLA in healthy donors. The study ran its PCR with 60 Vbeta and 13 Jbeta primers. The protocol was immunoSEQ multiplex PCR, while the TCRdb copy is restricted to in-frame clones and leaves out a portion. Among 150,000 or so clones listed, 65% to 80% were seen once. Sequenced sample: PBMCs. The receptors come from a female donor in good health and CMV-seronegative.

This sequence joins TRBV10-3 and TRBJ2-3, with 13 bases identical to TRBD2. Germline CDR1 is ENHRY and CDR2 is SYGVKD. The junction had 6 bases not matched to a gene; V was cut back by 6 bases and J by 3 bases. The CDR3 is 16 amino acids. DNA of the CDR3: TGTGCCATCAGCCCACTAGCGGGAGGGCCGACAGATACGCAGTATTTT. This codes for CAISPLAGGPTDTQYF.

The J gene is TRBJ2-6, the V gene TRBV2, with 9 nucleotides matching TRBD1. CDR1 is SNHLY, CDR2 FYNNEI, per germline. V was clipped by 7 bases and J by 2 bases; unmatched bases: 3. This CDR3 region has 15 residues. The DNA for the CDR3 is TGTGCCAGCATCTGGGACAGGGCTGGGGCCAACGTCCTGACTTTC. Its translation is CASIWDRAGANVLTF.

The chain uses TRBV6-1 and TRBJ2-5, with 13 positions matching TRBD2. The V segment lost 5 bases and the J segment 3 bases; nucleotides outside the gene matches: 3. Looked up from germline, CDR1 is MNHNS and CDR2 is SASEGT. The CDR3 spans 15 residues. CDR3 sequence (DNA): TGTGCCAGCAGTCCCGGGACTAGCGGGGAAGAGACCCAGTACTTC. Encoded protein: CASSPGTSGEETQYF.

The chain couples TRBV29-1 to TRBJ2-7, with 12 bases fitting TRBD2. Germline CDR1 reads SQVTM; CDR2 reads ANQGSEA. V was pared by 6 bases and J by 1 base, with 4 bases of the junction left unmatched. The CDR3 is 14 residues long. The CDR3 coding sequence is TGCAGCGTCGAGGGACTAGCGGGTTCCTACGAGCAGTACTTC. This encodes CSVEGLAGSYEQYF.

Here the CDR3 reads CASSYGHDYGYTF. In DNA form, the CDR3 reads TGTGCCAGCAGTTATGGGCATGACTATGGCTACACCTTC. V usage is TRBV6-5 and J usage is TRBJ1-2, with no clear D. CDR1 is MNHEY, CDR2 SVGAGI, per germline. V was pared by 3 bases and J by 3 bases, with 8 bases between. There are 13 residues in the CDR3.

The V and J genes are TRBV11-2 and TRBJ1-1, with D perhaps TRBD1 (6 bases). The V gene lost 5 bases and the J gene lost 4 bases, with 14 bases spanning the gap. CDR1 is SGHAT, CDR2 FQNNGV, per germline. This CDR3 has 14 amino acids. The CDR3 sequence is CASSATRGGTEAFF. The CDR3 bases are TGTGCCAGCAGCGCGACGAGAGGGGGCACTGAAGCTTTCTTT.

The count of this clone is one. This chain links TRBV5-1 with TRBJ2-7, with D perhaps TRBD1 (5 bases). Germline V gene sequence: CDR1 SGHRS, CDR2 YFSETQ. V lost 2 bases and J lost 5, with 14 bases in between. CDR3 length: 14 amino acids. The DNA of the CDR3 is TGCGCCAGCAGCTTCAGACAGCCCCCTGACGAGCAGTACTTC. This gives the protein CASSFRQPPDEQYF.

The chain joins TRBV4-1 to TRBJ2-2; 11 bases are a match to TRBD2. Germline CDR1 MGHRA, CDR2 YSYEKL. The J segment lost 1 base and the V segment lost 5 bases, leaving 6 bases of the junction unmatched. The CDR3 is 17 amino acids. In DNA form, the CDR3 reads TGCGCCAGCAGCATTACCCTAGCGGGGGGGAACACCGGGGAGCTGTTTTTT. The encoded protein is CASSITLAGGNTGELFF.

The CDR3 region is CASSQDWGAKFVDQAFF. CDR3 coding DNA: TGCGCCAGCAGCCAAGATTGGGGCGCCAAGTTCGTGGACCAAGCTTTCTTT. The rearrangement links TRBV4-1 to TRBJ1-1; perhaps TRBD1 as D (5 bases). The V gene's germline CDR1 is MGHRA and CDR2 YSYEKL. This CDR3 region has 17 residues. Trimming pared 0 bases from V and 9 bases from J, leaving 23 bases between.

The V gene is TRBV9, the J gene TRBJ2-3; 14 nucleotides align to TRBD2. Germline CDR1 SGDLS, CDR2 YYNGEE. V was clipped by 4 bases and J by 3 bases; unmatched bases: 7. The CDR3 runs 17 residues. This chain's CDR3 is CASSPHRTSGGTDTQYF. The DNA of the CDR3 is TGTGCCAGCAGCCCGCACCGGACTAGCGGGGGGACAGATACGCAGTATTTT.

The chain couples TRBV5-6 to TRBJ2-5; D might be TRBD2 (6 bases). V lost 2 bases, J lost 5 bases, and 10 bases lay in between. The CDR3 has 13 amino acids. Germline V gene data show CDR1 as SGHDT and CDR2 as YYEEEE. This chain's CDR3 is CASSFGGPETQYF. Written as DNA, the CDR3 is TGTGCCAGCAGCTTCGGAGGGCCGGAGACCCAGTACTTC.

The rearrangement links TRBV6-5 to TRBJ2-7, with D possibly TRBD1 on 6 matching bases. The CDR3 length is 11 residues. Between the trimmed V and J ends, which lost 6 bases and 3 bases, there was a span of 6 bases. Germline V gene lookup returns CDR1 MNHEY and CDR2 SVGAGI. Here the CDR3 DNA reads TGTGCCAGCAGGACAGGCTACGAGCAGTACTTC. This encodes CASRTGYEQYF.